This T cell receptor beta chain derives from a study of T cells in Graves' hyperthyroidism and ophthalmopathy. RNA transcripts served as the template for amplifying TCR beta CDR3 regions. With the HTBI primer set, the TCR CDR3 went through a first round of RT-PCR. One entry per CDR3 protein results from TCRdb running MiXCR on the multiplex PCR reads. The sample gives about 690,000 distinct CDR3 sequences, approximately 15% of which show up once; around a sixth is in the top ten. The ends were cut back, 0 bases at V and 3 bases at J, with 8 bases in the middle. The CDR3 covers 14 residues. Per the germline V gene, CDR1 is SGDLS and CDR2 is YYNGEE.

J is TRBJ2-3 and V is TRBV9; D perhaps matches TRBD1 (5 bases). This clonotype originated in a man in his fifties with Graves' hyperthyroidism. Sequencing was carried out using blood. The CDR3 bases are TGTGCCAGCAGCGTAGGGGGCAGGACAGATACGCAGTATTTT. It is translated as CASSVGGRTDTQYF.